A single sample is the source of the 3 T cell receptor beta chains below, sequenced in a study of shared clonotypes between healthy human individuals. Assay: immunoSEQ multiplex PCR; the TCRdb copy retains only in-frame clones and omits some. The top ten hold around 0.32% of the sample, which has around 370,000 clones, about 96% seen once. The sequenced sample was memory CD8+ T cells sorted from blood. As to subset: CD45RO+ cells pooled with CCR7-negative TemRA cells. The origin of the receptors is a man aged 25-45 years in good health.

This chain connects TRBV2 to TRBJ1-2; D is possibly TRBD1 (6 bases). V shed 6 bases and J shed 4 bases, with 18 bases lying between them. The CDR3 totals 15 residues. CDR1 is SNHLY and CDR2 is FYNNEI in the germline V gene. The CDR3, as DNA: TGTGCCAGCAGAACACAGGGCCAAGGAATCTATGGCTACACCTTC. It is translated as CASRTQGQGIYGYTF.

This rearrangement joins TRBV11-3 to TRBJ2-3, with 9 bases that match TRBD1. This CDR3 contains 16 residues. Per germline, CDR1 SGHNT and CDR2 YENEEA. The trim removed 1 base at V and 3 bases at J, leaving 5 bases unmatched. CDR3 DNA: TGTGCCAGCAGCTTAGCCCGACAGGGGGTGACAGATACGCAGTATTTT. It yields the protein CASSLARQGVTDTQYF.

The genes are TRBV5-6 and TRBJ2-1; 11 bases agree with TRBD2. Trimming cost V 2 bases and J 7 bases; bases outside gene matches: 5. Germline V gene lookup returns CDR1 SGHDT and CDR2 YYEEEE. The CDR3 spans 15 residues. The CDR3 is CASSFKLAGVNEQFF. DNA for the CDR3: TGTGCCAGCAGCTTTAAACTAGCGGGAGTAAATGAGCAGTTCTTC. The variable domain in full, completed from reference TRBV5-6 and TRBJ2-1, reads DAGVTQSPTHLIKTRGQQVTLRCSPKSGHDTVSWYQQALGQGPQFIFQYYEEEERQRGNFPDRFSGHQFPNYSSELNVNALLLGDSALYLCASSFKLAGVNEQFFGPGTRLTVL.